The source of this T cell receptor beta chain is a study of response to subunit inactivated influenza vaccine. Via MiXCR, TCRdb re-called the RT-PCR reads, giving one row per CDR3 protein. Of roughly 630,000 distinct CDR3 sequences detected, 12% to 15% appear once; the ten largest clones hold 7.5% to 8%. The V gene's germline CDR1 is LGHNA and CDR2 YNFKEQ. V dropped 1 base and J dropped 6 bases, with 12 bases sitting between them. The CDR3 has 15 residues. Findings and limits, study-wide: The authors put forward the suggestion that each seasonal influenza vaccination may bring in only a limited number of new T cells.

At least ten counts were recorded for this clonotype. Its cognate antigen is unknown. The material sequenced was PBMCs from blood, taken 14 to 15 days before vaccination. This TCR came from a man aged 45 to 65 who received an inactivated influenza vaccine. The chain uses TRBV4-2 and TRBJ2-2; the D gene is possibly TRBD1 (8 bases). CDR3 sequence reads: CASSQATGGAGELFF. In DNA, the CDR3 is TGTGCCAGCAGCCAAGCAACAGGGGGGGCCGGGGAGCTGTTTTTT.